The 7 T cell receptor beta chains below come from one sample, sequenced in a study of blood T cell repertoires in COVID-19. Some clones are missing from TCRdb's copy, which holds only in-frame ones; the method was immunoSEQ multiplex PCR. The sample lists about 140,000 clones, roughly 87% seen once, with 0.75% to 0.95% in the top ten. Sequenced input: peripheral blood. The receptors were gathered from a woman aged 50 to 65 with acute or convalescent COVID-19.

The chain recombines TRBV5-1 with TRBJ1-1; maybe TRBD1 (5 bases). This CDR3 has 13 amino acids. The V and J ends lost 7 bases and 4 bases respectively, with 14 bases between them. Germline lookup yields CDR1 SGHRS and CDR2 YFSETQ. This chain's CDR3 is CASGPGGGTEAFF. The DNA for the CDR3 is TGCGCCAGCGGGCCAGGCGGGGGCACTGAAGCTTTCTTT. Full variable domain (remainder filled in from reference TRBV5-1 and TRBJ1-1): KAGVTQTPRYLIKTRGQQVTLSCSPISGHRSVSWYQQTPGQGLQFLFEYFSETQRNKGNFPGRFSGRQFSNSRSEMNVSTLELGDSALYLCASGPGGGTEAFFGQGTRLTVV.

This chain joins TRBV2 and TRBJ1-5; 9 nucleotides align to TRBD1. Germline CDR1 SNHLY, CDR2 FYNNEI. Trimming took 9 bases from V and 4 from J; bases not matched to a gene: 7. This CDR3 has 14 amino acids. The CDR3 DNA follows: TGTGCCAGTCAACAGGGGGCGGAGAATCAGCCCCAGCATTTT. It is translated as CASQQGAENQPQHF.

There are a few counts of this clone. V is TRBV4-2 and J is TRBJ2-2, with TRBD1 identical over 7 bases. The CDR3 has 17 residues. Per germline, CDR1 LGHNA and CDR2 YNFKEQ. With 2 bases clipped from V and 4 bases from J, the junction kept 10 bases outside the gene matches. The CDR3 region is CASSQTRTGGITGELFF. DNA of the CDR3: TGTGCCAGCAGCCAAACAAGGACAGGAGGTATCACCGGGGAGCTGTTTTTT.

V is TRBV12-3 or TRBV12-4 and J is TRBJ2-3; no clear D. The CDR3 sequence is 12 residues long. V was pared by 6 bases and J by 2 bases, with 6 bases between. The CDR3 DNA is TGTGCCAGCAGCTCTATCACAGATACGCAGTATTTT. This codes for CASSSITDTQYF.

The chain carries TRBV9 and TRBJ1-2; TRBD1 is a possible D gene (5 bases). V lost 4 bases and J 1 base, leaving 11 bases between the germline ends. CDR1 SGDLS and CDR2 YYNGEE come from the germline V gene. This CDR3 is built from 14 residues. The CDR3 nucleotides are TGTGCCAGCAGCTTGTCTAGGGGTAACTATGGCTACACCTTC. The encoded protein is CASSLSRGNYGYTF.

The chain joins TRBV27 to TRBJ2-7; TRBD2 is a possible D gene (7 bases). V gave up 7 bases and J gave up 5 bases, with 21 bases separating them. The CDR3 length is 15 residues. Germline CDR1 is MNHEY and CDR2 is SMNVEV (reference sequence). The DNA of the CDR3 is TGTGCCAGCACCTTGAGGCGGGGGCTGTACCACGAGCAGTACTTC. Translated: CASTLRRGLYHEQYF.

The chain uses TRBV11-2 and TRBJ1-2, with D tentatively TRBD1 (5 bases). The CDR3 length is 14 residues. Per germline, CDR1 SGHAT and CDR2 FQNNGV. With 5 bases removed from V and 1 base from J, the gap between germline ends came to 11 bases. As DNA, the CDR3 is TGTGCCAGCAGCCCGGGGGATTTTAACTATGGCTACACCTTC. Amino acids: CASSPGDFNYGYTF.